This T cell receptor (beta chain) was obtained from a study of regulatory T cells in long-lasting Graves disease. Time point given: persistent/refractory GD, antithyroid drugs over 5 years with positive TRAb. RNA extracted from PBMCs served as the sequencing template. Patients of an endocrinology department in Xi'an, China, were included. The V and J ends lost 1 base and 5 bases respectively, with 12 bases between them. The CDR3 loop spans 15 amino acids. The germline gives CDR1 SGHDT, CDR2 YYEEEE. This clonotype was observed a few times. Both iRepertoire HTBI primers and Arm-PCR of CDR3 regions were used to build the TCR beta libraries. TCRdb used MiXCR to reprocess the multiplex PCR reads, holding one entry per CDR3 protein. The table shows roughly 700,000 distinct CDR3 sequences, with 30% occurring only once.

The origin of this receptor is a female donor with Graves disease. This sequence joins TRBV5-6 and TRBJ2-2; TRBD1 might be the D (6 bases). Sequences were derived from peripheral blood mononuclear cells (PBMCs), sampled when the disease was refractory, from a patient treated with antithyroid drugs. This CDR3 is CASSLRWGRTGELFF. CDR3 sequence (DNA): TGTGCCAGCAGCTTGCGGTGGGGGCGGACCGGGGAGCTGTTTTTT.